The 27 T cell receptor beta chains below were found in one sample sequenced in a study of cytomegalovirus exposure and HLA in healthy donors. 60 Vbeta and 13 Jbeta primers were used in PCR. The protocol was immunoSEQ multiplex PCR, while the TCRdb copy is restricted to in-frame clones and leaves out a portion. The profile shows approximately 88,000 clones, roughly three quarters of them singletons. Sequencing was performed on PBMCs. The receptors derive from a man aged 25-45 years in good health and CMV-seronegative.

CDR3 amino acids: CASSVARSGVNYGYTF. CDR3 DNA sequence: TGTGCCAGCAGCGTAGCACGGTCAGGGGTAAACTATGGCTACACCTTC. The V and J genes are TRBV9 and TRBJ1-2; tentative D call: TRBD1 (6 bases). The ends were cut back, 0 bases at V and 2 bases at J, with 14 bases in the middle. Germline V gene data show CDR1 as SGDLS and CDR2 as YYNGEE. The CDR3 has 16 amino acids.

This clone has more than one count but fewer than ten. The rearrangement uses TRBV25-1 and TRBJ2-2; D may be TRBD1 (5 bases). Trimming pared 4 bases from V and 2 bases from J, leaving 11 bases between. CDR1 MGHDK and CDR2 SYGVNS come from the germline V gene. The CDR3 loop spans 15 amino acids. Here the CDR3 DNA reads TGTGCCAGCAGTGGGCCTGGGGCAAACACCGGGGAGCTGTTTTTT. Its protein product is CASSGPGANTGELFF.

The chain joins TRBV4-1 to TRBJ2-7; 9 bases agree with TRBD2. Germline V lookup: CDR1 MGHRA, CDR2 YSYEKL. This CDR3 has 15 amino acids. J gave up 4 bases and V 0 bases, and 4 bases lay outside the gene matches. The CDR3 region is CASSQDLAGLYEQYF. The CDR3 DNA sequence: TGCGCCAGCAGCCAAGATCTAGCGGGGTTGTACGAGCAGTACTTC.

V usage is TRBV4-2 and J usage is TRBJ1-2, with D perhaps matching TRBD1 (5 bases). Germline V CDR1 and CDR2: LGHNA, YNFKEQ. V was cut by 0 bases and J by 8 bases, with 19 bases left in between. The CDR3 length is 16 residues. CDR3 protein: CASSQEAGVGARGYTF. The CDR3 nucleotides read TGTGCCAGCAGCCAAGAGGCGGGGGTGGGCGCGAGGGGCTACACCTTC.

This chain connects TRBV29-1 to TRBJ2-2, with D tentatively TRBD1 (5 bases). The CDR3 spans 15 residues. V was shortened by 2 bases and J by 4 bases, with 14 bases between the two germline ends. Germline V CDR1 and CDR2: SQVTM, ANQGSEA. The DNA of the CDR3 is TGCAGCGTTGAAACGCAGGGTCCCCCCACCGGGGAGCTGTTTTTT. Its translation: CSVETQGPPTGELFF.

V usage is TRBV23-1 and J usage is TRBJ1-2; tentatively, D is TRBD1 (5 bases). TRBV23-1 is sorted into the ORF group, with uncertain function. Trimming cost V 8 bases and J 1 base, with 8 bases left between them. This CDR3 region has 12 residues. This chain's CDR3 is CASGAHNYGYTF. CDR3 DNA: TGCGCCAGCGGGGCCCATAACTATGGCTACACCTTC.

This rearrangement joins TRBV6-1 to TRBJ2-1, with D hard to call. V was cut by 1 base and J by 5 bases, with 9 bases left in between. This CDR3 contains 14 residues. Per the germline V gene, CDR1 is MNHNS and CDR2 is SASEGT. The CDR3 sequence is CASSEEARNNEQFF. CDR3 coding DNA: TGTGCCAGCAGTGAAGAGGCCAGGAACAATGAGCAGTTCTTC.

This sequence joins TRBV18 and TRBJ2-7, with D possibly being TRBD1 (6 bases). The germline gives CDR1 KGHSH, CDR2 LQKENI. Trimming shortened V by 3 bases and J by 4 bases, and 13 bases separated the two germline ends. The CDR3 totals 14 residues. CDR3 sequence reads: CASSPPGVGYEQYF. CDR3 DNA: TGTGCCAGCTCACCCCCAGGGGTGGGTTACGAGCAGTACTTC.

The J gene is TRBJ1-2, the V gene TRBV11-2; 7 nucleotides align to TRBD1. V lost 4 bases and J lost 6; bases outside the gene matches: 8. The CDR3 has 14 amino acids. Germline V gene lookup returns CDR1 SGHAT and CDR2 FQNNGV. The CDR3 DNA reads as TGTGCCAGCAGCTCCAACAACCAGGGGGATGGCTACACCTTC. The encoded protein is CASSSNNQGDGYTF.

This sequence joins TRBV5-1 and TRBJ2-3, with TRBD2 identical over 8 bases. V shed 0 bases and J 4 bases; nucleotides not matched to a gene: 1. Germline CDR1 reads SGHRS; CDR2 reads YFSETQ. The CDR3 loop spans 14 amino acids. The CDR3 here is CASSLAGGADTQYF. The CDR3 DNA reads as TGCGCCAGCAGCTTGGCCGGGGGGGCAGATACGCAGTATTTT. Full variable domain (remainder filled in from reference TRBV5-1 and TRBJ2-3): KAGVTQTPRYLIKTRGQQVTLSCSPISGHRSVSWYQQTPGQGLQFLFEYFSETQRNKGNFPGRFSGRQFSNSRSEMNVSTLELGDSALYLCASSLAGGADTQYFGPGTRLTVL.

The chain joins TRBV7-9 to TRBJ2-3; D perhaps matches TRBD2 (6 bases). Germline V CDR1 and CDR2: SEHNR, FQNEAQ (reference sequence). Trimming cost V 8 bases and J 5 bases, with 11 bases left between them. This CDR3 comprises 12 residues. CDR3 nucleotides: TGTGCCAGCGGCGCCGGGGGAGATACGCAGTATTTT. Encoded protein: CASGAGGDTQYF. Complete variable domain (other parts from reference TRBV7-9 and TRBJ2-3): DTGVSQNPRHKITKRGQNVTFRCDPISEHNRLYWYRQTLGQGPEFLTYFQNEAQLEKSRLLSDRFSAERPKGSFSTLEIQRTEQGDSAMYLCASGAGGDTQYFGPGTRLTVL.

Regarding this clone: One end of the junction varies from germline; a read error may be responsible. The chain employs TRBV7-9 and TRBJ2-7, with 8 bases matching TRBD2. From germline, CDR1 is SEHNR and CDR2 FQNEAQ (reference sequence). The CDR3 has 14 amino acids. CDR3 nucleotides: TGTTCCAGCAGCGCCACTAGCGGACCCTACGAGCAGTACTTC. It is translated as CSSSATSGPYEQYF.

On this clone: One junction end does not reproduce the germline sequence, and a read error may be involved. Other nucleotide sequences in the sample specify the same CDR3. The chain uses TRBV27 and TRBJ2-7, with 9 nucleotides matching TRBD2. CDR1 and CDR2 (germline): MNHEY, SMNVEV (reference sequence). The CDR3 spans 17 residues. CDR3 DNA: TGCGCCAGCAGTTTATCGCGTCTAGCGGGGTTCTCCTACGAGCAGTACTTC. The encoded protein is CASSLSRLAGFSYEQYF.

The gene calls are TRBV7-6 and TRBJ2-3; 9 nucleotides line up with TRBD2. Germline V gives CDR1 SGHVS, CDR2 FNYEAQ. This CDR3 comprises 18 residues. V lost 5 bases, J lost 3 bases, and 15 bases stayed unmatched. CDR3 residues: CASSLGVAGVGSTDTQYF. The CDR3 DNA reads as TGTGCCAGCAGCCTAGGGGTAGCGGGAGTGGGCTCGACAGATACGCAGTATTTT.

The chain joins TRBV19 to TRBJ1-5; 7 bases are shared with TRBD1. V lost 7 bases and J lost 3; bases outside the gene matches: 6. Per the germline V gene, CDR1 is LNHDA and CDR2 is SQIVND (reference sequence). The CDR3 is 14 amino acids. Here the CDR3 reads CASNRGRINQPQHF. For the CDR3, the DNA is TGTGCCAGTAACAGGGGACGGATCAATCAGCCCCAGCATTTT.

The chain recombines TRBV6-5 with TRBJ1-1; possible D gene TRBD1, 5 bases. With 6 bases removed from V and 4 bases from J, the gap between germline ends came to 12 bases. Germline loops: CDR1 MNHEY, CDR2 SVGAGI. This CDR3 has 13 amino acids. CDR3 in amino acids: CASRSGFGTEAFF. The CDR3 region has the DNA TGTGCCAGCAGGTCAGGGTTTGGCACTGAAGCTTTCTTT.

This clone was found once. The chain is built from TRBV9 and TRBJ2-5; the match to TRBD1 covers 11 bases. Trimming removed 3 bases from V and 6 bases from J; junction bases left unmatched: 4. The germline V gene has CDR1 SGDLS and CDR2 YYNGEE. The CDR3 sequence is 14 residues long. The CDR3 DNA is TGTGCCAGCAGCGCCGGGACAGGGGGAAAGACCCAGTACTTC. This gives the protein CASSAGTGGKTQYF. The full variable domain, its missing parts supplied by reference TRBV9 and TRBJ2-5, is DSGVTQTPKHLITATGQRVTLRCSPRSGDLSVYWYQQSLDQGLQFLIQYYNGEERAKGNILERFSAQQFPDLHSELNLSSLELGDSALYFCASSAGTGGKTQYFGPGTRLLVL.

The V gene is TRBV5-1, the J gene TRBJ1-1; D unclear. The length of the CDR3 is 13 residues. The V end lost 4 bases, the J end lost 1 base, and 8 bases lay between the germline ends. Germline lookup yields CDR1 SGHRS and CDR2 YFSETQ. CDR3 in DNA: TGCGCCAGCAGCCCCCAGGAGAACACTGAAGCTTTCTTT. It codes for CASSPQENTEAFF.

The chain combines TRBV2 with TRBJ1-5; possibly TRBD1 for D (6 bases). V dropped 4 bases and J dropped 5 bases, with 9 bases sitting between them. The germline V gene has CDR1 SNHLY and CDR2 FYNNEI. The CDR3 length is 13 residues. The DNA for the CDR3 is TGTGCCAGCAGTGGGACAGCTGATCAGCCCCAGCATTTT. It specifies CASSGTADQPQHF.

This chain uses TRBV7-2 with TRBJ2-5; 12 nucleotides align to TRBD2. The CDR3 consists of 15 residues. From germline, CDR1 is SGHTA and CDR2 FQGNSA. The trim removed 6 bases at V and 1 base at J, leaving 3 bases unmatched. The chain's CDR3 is CASRLAGGGQETQYF. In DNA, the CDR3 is TGTGCCAGCAGACTAGCGGGAGGCGGCCAAGAGACCCAGTACTTC. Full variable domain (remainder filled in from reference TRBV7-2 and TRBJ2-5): GAGVSQSPSNKVTEKGKDVELRCDPISGHTALYWYRQSLGQGLEFLIYFQGNSAPDKSGLPSDRFSAERTGGSVSTLTIQRTQQEDSAVYLCASRLAGGGQETQYFGPGTRLLVL.

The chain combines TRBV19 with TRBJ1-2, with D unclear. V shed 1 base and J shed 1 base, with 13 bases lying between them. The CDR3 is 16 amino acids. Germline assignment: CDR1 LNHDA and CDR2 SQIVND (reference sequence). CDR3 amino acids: CASSIVLRHLNYGYTF. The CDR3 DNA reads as TGTGCCAGTAGTATAGTCCTGCGGCATCTTAACTATGGCTACACCTTC.

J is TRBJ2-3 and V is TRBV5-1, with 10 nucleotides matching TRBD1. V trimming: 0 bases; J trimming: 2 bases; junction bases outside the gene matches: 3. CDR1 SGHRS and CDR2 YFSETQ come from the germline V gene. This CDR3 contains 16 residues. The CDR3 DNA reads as TGCGCCAGCAGCTTGGGGGGGACAGGGGCCACAGATACGCAGTATTTT. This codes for CASSLGGTGATDTQYF.

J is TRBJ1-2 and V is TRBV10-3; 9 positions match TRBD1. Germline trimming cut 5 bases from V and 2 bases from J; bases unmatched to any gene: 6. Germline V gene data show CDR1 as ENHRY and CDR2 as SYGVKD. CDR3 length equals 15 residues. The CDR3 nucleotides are TGTGCCATCAGTTATGACAGGGGGAGAAACTATGGCTACACCTTC. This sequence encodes CAISYDRGRNYGYTF.

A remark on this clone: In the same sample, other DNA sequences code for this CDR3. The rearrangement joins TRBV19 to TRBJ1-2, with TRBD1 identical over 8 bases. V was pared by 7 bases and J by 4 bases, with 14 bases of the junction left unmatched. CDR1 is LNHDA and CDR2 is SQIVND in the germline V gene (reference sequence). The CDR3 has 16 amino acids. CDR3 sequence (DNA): TGTGCCAGTAAAGAGTCCGGGACAGGAGTACTCTATGGCTACACCTTC. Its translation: CASKESGTGVLYGYTF. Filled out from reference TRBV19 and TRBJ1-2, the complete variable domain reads DGGITQSPKYLFRKEGQNVTLSCEQNLNHDAMYWYRQDPGQGLRLIYYSQIVNDFQKGDIAEGYSVSREKKESFPLTVTSAQKNPTAFYLCASKESGTGVLYGYTFGSGTRLTVV.

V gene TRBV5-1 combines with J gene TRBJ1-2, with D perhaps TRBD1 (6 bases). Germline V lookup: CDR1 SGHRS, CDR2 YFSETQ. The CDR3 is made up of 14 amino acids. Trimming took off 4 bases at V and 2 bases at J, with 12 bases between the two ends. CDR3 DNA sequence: TGCGCCAGCAGCCCGGATACAGGGAACTATGGCTACACCTTC. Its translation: CASSPDTGNYGYTF.

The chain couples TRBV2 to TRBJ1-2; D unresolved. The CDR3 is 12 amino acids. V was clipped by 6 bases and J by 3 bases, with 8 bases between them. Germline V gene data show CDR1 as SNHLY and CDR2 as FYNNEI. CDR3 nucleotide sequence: TGTGCCAGCAGGCAGGAGGACTATGGCTACACCTTC. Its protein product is CASRQEDYGYTF.

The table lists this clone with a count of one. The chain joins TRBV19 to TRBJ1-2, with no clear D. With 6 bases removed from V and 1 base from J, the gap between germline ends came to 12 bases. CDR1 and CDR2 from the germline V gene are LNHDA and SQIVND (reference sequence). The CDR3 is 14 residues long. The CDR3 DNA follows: TGTGCCAGTAGGATCGGGAGTCTTAACTATGGCTACACCTTC. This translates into CASRIGSLNYGYTF.